This is a list of T cell receptor beta chains from one sample in a study of beta chain features in type 1 diabetes. The method was immunoSEQ multiplex PCR; TCRdb's version includes in-frame clones alone and lacks a portion of them. This sample has 230,000 or so clones, with around 15% found just once. Sequenced input: naive CD4+ T cells from blood. The receptors originated from a man between 25 and 39 years old with type 1 diabetes. Each CDR3 is given with its conserved first and last residue. Not every row has a clone size; where given, it reads once, few, many or a size class.

v_call	clone_size	j_call	cdr3_aa
TRBV15	.	TRBJ1-2	CATSKELNYGYTF
TRBV9	.	TRBJ2-3	CASSVEVATDTQYF
TRBV7-9	.	TRBJ2-7	CASSLGQFSSYEQYF
TRBV5-1	few	TRBJ2-3	CASSRLAGDPTDTQYF
TRBV4-1	few	TRBJ2-1	CASSPVAGIHNEQFF
TRBV11-2	.	TRBJ2-4	CASSLARTAWVAKNIQYF
TRBV7-9	.	TRBJ1-1	CAPMKVLNTEAFF
TRBV4-1	once	TRBJ1-5	CASSQDSSRDRGNQPQHF
TRBV30	few	TRBJ2-6	CAWRKHREYGANVLTF
TRBV11-1	few	TRBJ1-2	CASSSTGYGYTF
TRBV7-9	.	TRBJ2-1	CASSVVQYNEQFF
TRBV29-1	few	TRBJ2-5	CSVLHSSTQETQYF
TRBV29-1	.	TRBJ1-1	CSVRSLNTEAFF
TRBV7-2	.	TRBJ2-1	CASSLAASVSYNEQFF
TRBV2	few	TRBJ2-3	CASSDLLADTQYF
TRBV4-1	few	TRBJ1-1	CASSQAIGEMRNTEAFF
TRBV2	.	TRBJ2-1	CASTEMEGARYNEQFF
TRBV2	.	TRBJ2-1	CASSVAQGRVEFF
TRBV4-1	.	TRBJ1-3	CASSRYSGNTIYF
TRBV10-3	few	TRBJ2-5	CAIMGTAQETQYF
TRBV29-1	.	TRBJ2-7	CSVLGPYTYEQYF
TRBV7-2	.	TRBJ2-3	CASSPGGADTQYF
TRBV6-1	.	TRBJ2-5	CASSVRGLGETQYF
TRBV4-2	.	TRBJ2-2	CASSQDWRNTYGELFF
TRBV7-2	few	TRBJ2-3	CASSGRAGTDTQYF
TRBV15	.	TRBJ2-5	CATSRDWQGAGETQYF
TRBV4-2	.	TRBJ1-5	CASSQVGRDQPQHF
TRBV29-1	.	TRBJ1-1	CSVEKSGTEAFF
TRBV5-4	few	TRBJ1-1	CASSPPATQNTEAFF
TRBV7-9	.	TRBJ2-5	CASSFAGTEQETQYF
TRBV29-1	few	TRBJ2-5	CSVIGRGEETQYF
TRBV15	few	TRBJ1-1	CATSRDQWGGAEAFF
TRBV7-2	.	TRBJ2-3	CASSFQGLLSTDTQYF
TRBV18	.	TRBJ2-4	CASSPPGLAKNIQYF
TRBV9	.	TRBJ2-1	CASSDESEQFF
TRBV11-2	.	TRBJ2-3	CASSLVSDTQYF
TRBV28	few	TRBJ2-1	CASSSLTLGGNEQFF
TRBV30	.	TRBJ2-1	CAWNPGTSVGNEQFF
TRBV11-2	few	TRBJ2-7	CASSLVLAGSYEQYF
TRBV7-2	.	TRBJ2-4	CASSSSGGAVNIQYF
TRBV2	few	TRBJ1-4	CAGDTGSSREKLFF
TRBV7-2	.	TRBJ2-3	CASSLAAATDTQYF
TRBV29-1	few	TRBJ1-3	CSARRSAGNTIYF
TRBV10-3	few	TRBJ2-1	CAISEFLAGVQGSSYNEQFF
TRBV7-2	.	TRBJ2-7	CASSFRDYGEQYF
TRBV28	few	TRBJ2-6	CASSAQGSGANVLTF
TRBV5-6	.	TRBJ2-7	CASSLEGLAGVNEQYF
TRBV5-1	.	TRBJ2-5	CASSFQTGGFQETQYF
TRBV4-2	.	TRBJ2-2	CASSRLAGGPTNTGELFF
TRBV29-1	.	TRBJ1-1	CSVTGSGGTEAFF
TRBV29-1	.	TRBJ2-7	CSVAEYRGTGEQYF